The 17 T cell receptor beta chains below were found in one sample sequenced in a study of cytomegalovirus exposure and HLA in healthy donors. The PCR used 60 Vbeta and 13 Jbeta primers. The assay was immunoSEQ multiplex PCR, and TCRdb's table has in-frame clones only and misses some. Here the sample spans 150,000 or so clones, approximately 82% being singletons. The sequenced sample consisted of PBMCs. The receptors come from a woman aged 40 to 49 in good health and CMV-seropositive.

The genes are TRBV27 and TRBJ2-5; TRBD1 aligns across 12 bases. The ends lost 4 bases at V and 5 bases at J; junction bases unmatched: 5. Per germline, CDR1 MNHEY and CDR2 SMNVEV (reference sequence). The CDR3 has 15 residues. The CDR3 region is CASSSGQGAGETQYF. The CDR3 region has the DNA TGTGCCAGCAGTTCGGGACAGGGGGCAGGGGAGACCCAGTACTTC.

This chain uses TRBV11-2 with TRBJ1-1; weak D call: TRBD1 (5 bases). V was trimmed by 3 bases and J by 4 bases, leaving 12 bases between them. The germline gives CDR1 SGHAT, CDR2 FQNNGV. The CDR3 is made up of 14 amino acids. In nucleotides, the CDR3 is TGTGCCAGCAGCTTCTTCGGGGGGACCACTGAAGCTTTCTTT. It translates to CASSFFGGTTEAFF.

The V and J genes are TRBV7-9 and TRBJ2-3; 11 bases fit TRBD2. Germline lookup yields CDR1 SEHNR and CDR2 FQNEAQ (reference sequence). The length of the CDR3 is 17 residues. V gave up 2 bases and J gave up 2 bases; unmatched junction bases: 6. CDR3 in DNA: TGTGCCAGCAGCTTAACGGCTAGCGGGAGGCCCACAGATACGCAGTATTTT. This sequence encodes CASSLTASGRPTDTQYF. The variable domain in full, completed from reference TRBV7-9 and TRBJ2-3, reads DTGVSQNPRHKITKRGQNVTFRCDPISEHNRLYWYRQTLGQGPEFLTYFQNEAQLEKSRLLSDRFSAERPKGSFSTLEIQRTEQGDSAMYLCASSLTASGRPTDTQYFGPGTRLTVL.

This clone was seen a few times. The chain carries TRBV28 and TRBJ1-4; perhaps TRBD1 as D (5 bases). V lost 3 bases and J 4 bases, leaving 9 bases between the germline ends. CDR3 size: 14 residues. Germline V gene sequence: CDR1 MDHEN, CDR2 SYDVKM. CDR3 coding DNA: TGTGCCAGCAGTTTCGGGGGGAATAATGAAAAACTGTTTTTT. Its protein product is CASSFGGNNEKLFF. Full variable domain (outside the CDR3, taken from reference TRBV28 and TRBJ1-4): DVKVTQSSRYLVKRTGEKVFLECVQDMDHENMFWYRQDPGLGLRLIYFSYDVKMKEKGDIPEGYSVSREKKERFSLILESASTNQTSMYLCASSFGGNNEKLFFGSGTQLSVL.

The V gene is TRBV2, the J gene TRBJ2-1; perhaps TRBD1 as D (5 bases). Germline CDR1 SNHLY, CDR2 FYNNEI. CDR3 length equals 16 residues. V was shortened by 1 base and J by 4 bases, with 14 bases between the two germline ends. Here the CDR3 reads CASSEDSSTVYNEQFF. The CDR3 region has the DNA TGTGCCAGCAGTGAAGATTCTTCGACAGTATACAATGAGCAGTTCTTC.

The chain carries TRBV11-2 and TRBJ2-5; tentatively, D is TRBD2 (5 bases). The CDR3 is 13 residues long. Germline CDR1 reads SGHAT; CDR2 reads FQNNGV. V was pared by 3 bases and J by 2 bases, with 7 bases between. The CDR3 coding sequence is TGTGCCAGCAGCTTGGAGCGGCAAGAGACCCAGTACTTC. This encodes CASSLERQETQYF.

This rearrangement joins TRBV7-8 to TRBJ1-1; 10 bases align to TRBD1. The CDR3 contains 18 residues. Per the germline V gene, CDR1 is SGHVS and CDR2 is FQNEAQ. Trimming at V came to 6 bases and at J to 2 bases, leaving 15 bases not matched to a gene. DNA of the CDR3: TGTGCCAGCAGTTTGTTAGGGGGGACAGGGGCAACTAACACTGAAGCTTTCTTT. Amino acid sequence: CASSLLGGTGATNTEAFF. Together with reference TRBV7-8 and TRBJ1-1, the CDR3 gives the full variable domain: GAGVSQSPRYKVAKRGQDVALRCDPISGHVSLFWYQQALGQGPEFLTYFQNEAQLDKSGLPSDRFFAERPEGSVSTLKIQRTQQEDSAVYLCASSLLGGTGATNTEAFFGQGTRLTVV.

The chain is built from TRBV11-2 and TRBJ2-7; 10 positions match TRBD2. V dropped 2 bases and J dropped 0; count of bases not matched to a gene: 7. This CDR3 has 17 residues. The germline V gene encodes CDR1 SGHAT and CDR2 FQNNGV. In DNA form, the CDR3 reads TGTGCCAGCAGCTTAACCGGACTAGCGGCCGCCTCCTACGAGCAGTACTTC. This sequence encodes CASSLTGLAAASYEQYF.

The chain employs TRBV28 and TRBJ1-4; 8 bases are a match to TRBD1. The germline V gene has CDR1 MDHEN and CDR2 SYDVKM. V lost 2 bases and J lost 7; bases outside the gene matches: 6. CDR3 length equals 15 residues. Here the CDR3 reads CASSLGGTGGEKLFF. Written as DNA, the CDR3 is TGTGCCAGCAGTTTAGGGGGAACAGGGGGTGAAAAACTGTTTTTT.

CDR3 sequence (DNA): TGCGCCAGCAGCCAAGCGGGGGTGGGGGGGGGCACTGAAGCTTTCTTT. Translation gives CASSQAGVGGGTEAFF. The chain recombines TRBV4-1 with TRBJ1-1, with a tentative D call TRBD1 (5 bases). The CDR3 loop spans 16 amino acids. V was shortened by 1 base and J by 4 bases, with 16 bases between the two germline ends. Germline assignment: CDR1 MGHRA and CDR2 YSYEKL.

J is TRBJ2-7 and V is TRBV9; 9 bases are shared with TRBD2. Germline assignment: CDR1 SGDLS and CDR2 YYNGEE. With 0 bases clipped from V and 0 bases from J, the junction kept 10 bases outside the gene matches. The CDR3 length is 18 residues. CDR3 bases: TGTGCCAGCAGCGTAGGTAATAGCGGGAGCGGGGACTCCTACGAGCAGTACTTC. Residues: CASSVGNSGSGDSYEQYF.

This chain connects TRBV4-3 to TRBJ2-1, with TRBD2 matching 11 bases. After removal of 1 base from V and 4 bases from J, the junction contained 0 bases not matched to a gene. CDR1 and CDR2 (germline): LGHNA, YSLEER. The CDR3 loop spans 15 amino acids. CDR3 region: CASSQGTSGYNEQFF. The CDR3 DNA is TGCGCCAGCAGCCAAGGGACTAGCGGGTACAATGAGCAGTTCTTC.

In its sample, this clone was seen once. CDR3 DNA: TGTGCCAGCAGCCAAGGGGCCGGCAGGTTGCCCTACGAGCAGTACTTC. It yields the protein CASSQGAGRLPYEQYF. The chain is built from TRBV14 and TRBJ2-7; D gene uncertain. Germline CDR1 SGHDN, CDR2 FVKESK. The CDR3 sequence is 16 residues long. The V end lost 1 base, the J end lost 2 bases, and 15 bases lay between the germline ends.

This chain links TRBV6-5 with TRBJ1-3, with D unresolved. Germline CDR1 MNHEY, CDR2 SVGAGI. The CDR3 extends over 15 amino acids. The V and J ends lost 7 bases and 2 bases respectively, with 15 bases between them. The CDR3 spells CASTDPDKTGNTIYF. The CDR3 nucleotides read TGTGCCAGCACCGACCCCGACAAGACTGGAAACACCATATATTTT.

The rearrangement joins TRBV9 to TRBJ2-1; the D gene is possibly TRBD2 (6 bases). The CDR3 totals 17 residues. Germline CDR1 is SGDLS and CDR2 is YYNGEE. Trimming shortened V by 4 bases and J by 5 bases, and 22 bases separated the two germline ends. The CDR3 DNA reads as TGTGCCAGCAGCACACCTCGGGACTCCGGGTTGGACAATGAGCAGTTCTTC. This gives the protein CASSTPRDSGLDNEQFF. Full variable domain (remainder filled in from reference TRBV9 and TRBJ2-1): DSGVTQTPKHLITATGQRVTLRCSPRSGDLSVYWYQQSLDQGLQFLIQYYNGEERAKGNILERFSAQQFPDLHSELNLSSLELGDSALYFCASSTPRDSGLDNEQFFGPGTRLTVL.

This clone was detected a few times. V gene TRBV18 combines with J gene TRBJ2-3, with D unresolved. V lost 3 bases to trimming and J lost 3 bases, with 7 bases between them. The CDR3 has 13 amino acids. Germline CDR1 and CDR2: KGHSH and LQKENI. CDR3: CASSPERTDTQYF. The DNA for the CDR3 is TGTGCCAGCTCACCGGAGAGAACAGATACGCAGTATTTT.

V usage is TRBV7-9 and J usage is TRBJ1-3; a possible D gene is TRBD1 (6 bases). V was trimmed by 5 bases and J by 0 bases, leaving 8 bases between them. The CDR3 is 14 residues long. Germline V lookup: CDR1 SEHNR, CDR2 FQNEAQ (reference sequence). This CDR3 is CASSQGNSGNTIYF. Written as DNA, the CDR3 is TGTGCCAGCAGCCAGGGGAACTCTGGAAACACCATATATTTT.